This T cell receptor (beta chain) emerged from a study of blood T cell repertoires in COVID-19. Looking at the study overall: Acute-phase and convalescent COVID-19 samples originated in the United States, Italy and Spain. The cDNA or gDNA used as material had been derived from T cells, B-cell-depleted T cells, or PBMCs.

This clone was counted only a few times. Trimming took 6 bases from V and 3 from J, leaving 7 bases between them. The CDR3 totals 12 residues. Germline-derived CDR1 and CDR2 are MNHEY and SVGAGI. Repertoires were generated with immunoSEQ multiplex PCR, while TCRdb's copy carries only in-frame clones and drops some. The table lists some 50,000 clones, about 80% of them singletons. The receptor's source is a human donor in a cohort sampled during active COVID-19. This rearrangement joins TRBV6-5 to TRBJ2-3; D is unclear. Material: peripheral blood. The CDR3 protein is CASSSTTDTQYF. CDR3 bases: TGTGCCAGCAGCAGTACGACAGATACGCAGTATTTT.